The source of this T cell receptor beta chain is a study of identical twins. Points from the study as a whole: These conclusions were based on statistical analysis (cross-sectional, not following the same donors). Compared with unrelated sharing, twin-shared out-of-frame alpha sequences had more low-probability sequences. Zero-insertion findings could be partly confounded by invariant cells (MAIT and iNKT cells).

This clonotype showed up just a few times. Its antigen is still unknown. Template switching added a universal primer site; cDNA carried unique molecular identifiers. MiXCR was run by TCRdb on the 5' RACE reads, yielding one entry per CDR3 protein. The table shows some 1,700,000 distinct CDR3 sequences, with about 30% occurring only once. The ends were cut back, 6 bases at V and 8 bases at J, with 16 bases in the middle. Germline CDR1 reads MDHEN; CDR2 reads SYDVKM. The CDR3 runs 13 residues. This chain joins TRBV28 and TRBJ1-2; D remains ambiguous. Sequencing used cord blood. The origin of this receptor is a newborn girl in good health. CDR3 sequence: CASRIQRSGGYTF. CDR3 in DNA: TGTGCCAGCAGGATACAGAGGTCGGGGGGCTACACCTTC.